This T cell receptor beta chain was recorded in a study of early T cells in non-severe SARS-CoV-2 infection. CDR1 and CDR2 from the germline V gene are SGHAT and FQNNGV. CDR3 length equals 14 residues. Trimming stripped 5 bases from V and 1 base from J, with 12 bases between. TCRdb used MiXCR to reprocess the 5' RACE reads, holding one entry per CDR3 protein. The sample consists of 50,000 or so distinct CDR3 sequences, over 10% of them appearing once. The rearrangement joins TRBV11-2 to TRBJ2-7, with a possible D match to TRBD2 (5 bases). Material: whole blood. The origin of this receptor is an adult who was a healthcare worker with PCR-confirmed SARS-CoV-2 infection or an uninfected control (not recorded which). The CDR3: CASSEGLPSYEQYF. CDR3 nucleotide sequence: TGTGCCAGCAGCGAAGGACTTCCTTCCTACGAGCAGTACTTC.